This T cell receptor beta chain is drawn from a study of response to subunit inactivated influenza vaccine. Study-wide results and caveats: Each seasonal influenza vaccination, the authors suggested, recruits few new T cells.

Germline CDR1 is LGHNA and CDR2 is YSLEER. The V end lost 4 bases, the J end lost 7 bases, and 14 bases lay between the germline ends. The CDR3 is 14 amino acids. In this sample, this clonotype turned up a few times. Its cognate antigen is unknown. TCRdb re-called the RT-PCR reads with MiXCR, one entry per CDR3 protein. The top ten hold more than 9.5% of the sample, which has 500,000 to 600,000 distinct CDR3 sequences, about 15% seen once. The chain uses TRBV4-3 and TRBJ2-1, with D maybe TRBD1 (5 bases). The input for sequencing was PBMCs from blood, taken 11 to 12 days after vaccination. The source is a man aged 50-59 years who received an inactivated influenza vaccine. Here the CDR3 reads CASSLITDRNEQFF. For the CDR3, the DNA is TGCGCCAGCAGCCTAATAACCGACAGAAATGAGCAGTTCTTC.